The 23 T cell receptor beta chains presented below share a single source sample, sequenced in a study of OX40 agonist ivuxolimab in advanced cancers. Only in-frame clones appear in the TCRdb table, and some are missing; sequencing was by immunoSEQ multiplex PCR. This sample has some 100,000 clones, with 90% to 95% found just once. The sequenced sample was CD4+ or CD8+ T cells sorted from blood, obtained in a trial of the OX40 agonist ivuxolimab. These receptors came from an adult with an advanced solid tumor such as melanoma, head and neck, liver or kidney cancer.

This chain joins TRBV5-1 and TRBJ2-3; TRBD2 matches at 9 bases. The germline CDR1 and CDR2 sequences are SGHRS and YFSETQ. J lost 0 bases, V lost 0 bases, and 8 bases had no gene match. The CDR3 spans 18 residues. The chain's CDR3 is CASSLDRGRADSTDTQYF. Here the CDR3 DNA reads TGCGCCAGCAGCTTGGATCGCGGGAGGGCGGATAGCACAGATACGCAGTATTTT. The entire variable domain, with the rest obtained from reference TRBV5-1 and TRBJ2-3, is as follows: KAGVTQTPRYLIKTRGQQVTLSCSPISGHRSVSWYQQTPGQGLQFLFEYFSETQRNKGNFPGRFSGRQFSNSRSEMNVSTLELGDSALYLCASSLDRGRADSTDTQYFGPGTRLTVL.

This chain uses TRBV5-1 with TRBJ1-5, with a possible D match to TRBD1 (5 bases). V was trimmed by 4 bases and J by 1 base, leaving 24 bases between them. The V gene's germline CDR1 is SGHRS and CDR2 YFSETQ. The length of the CDR3 is 19 residues. The CDR3 nucleotides are TGCGCCAGCAGCGCCCTTAGGCTAGGGGAGGTGGCAAGCAATCAGCCCCAGCATTTT. Amino acids: CASSALRLGEVASNQPQHF. The full variable domain, with the rest looked up from reference TRBV5-1 and TRBJ1-5, is KAGVTQTPRYLIKTRGQQVTLSCSPISGHRSVSWYQQTPGQGLQFLFEYFSETQRNKGNFPGRFSGRQFSNSRSEMNVSTLELGDSALYLCASSALRLGEVASNQPQHFGDGTRLSIL.

The CDR3 loop reads CASSPGLAGVTGELFF. The CDR3 nucleotides are TGCGCCAGCAGCCCGGGACTAGCGGGAGTAACCGGGGAGCTGTTTTTT. The gene calls are TRBV5-1 and TRBJ2-2; 14 positions agree with TRBD2. CDR3 length equals 16 residues. Per the germline V gene, CDR1 is SGHRS and CDR2 is YFSETQ. J lost 5 bases, V lost 4 bases, and 4 bases had no gene match.

The V and J genes are TRBV13 and TRBJ2-3, with TRBD2 as a possible D gene (6 bases). The germline V gene encodes CDR1 PRHDT and CDR2 FYEKMQ (reference sequence). Trimming removed 6 bases from V and 0 bases from J, with 10 bases in between. The CDR3 extends over 14 amino acids. The CDR3 spells CASSSGGSTDTQYF. The CDR3 DNA reads TGTGCCAGCAGTTCTGGGGGGAGCACAGATACGCAGTATTTT.

The chain combines TRBV6-5 with TRBJ2-1; 11 nucleotides align to TRBD2. Trimming took 7 bases from V and 1 from J; bases not matched to a gene: 3. From germline, CDR1 is MNHEY and CDR2 SVGAGI. This CDR3 region has 15 residues. The CDR3 DNA follows: TGTGCCAGCACCCGACTAGCGGGATCCTACAATGAGCAGTTCTTC. It specifies CASTRLAGSYNEQFF.

This clone appeared once. This chain connects TRBV27 to TRBJ2-3, with TRBD2 matching 7 bases. The V gene end was trimmed by 5 bases and the J gene end by 0 bases; junction bases not matched to a gene: 11. The CDR3 totals 17 residues. The germline V gene encodes CDR1 MNHEY and CDR2 SMNVEV (reference sequence). The CDR3 DNA sequence: TGTGCCAGCAGTAACATTTACGGGAGGTTGAGCACAGATACGCAGTATTTT. Translated: CASSNIYGRLSTDTQYF.

V is TRBV7-2 and J is TRBJ2-5, with 10 bases aligning to TRBD2. The V and J ends lost 1 base and 4 bases, in that order; junction bases with no gene match: 9. CDR1 and CDR2 from the germline V gene are SGHTA and FQGNSA. The CDR3 totals 17 residues. CDR3 DNA sequence: TGTGCCAGCAGCTTAGTTTTAGCGGGAGGAACGGGAGAGACCCAGTACTTC. This codes for CASSLVLAGGTGETQYF.

The gene calls are TRBV25-1 and TRBJ2-4, with a tentative D call TRBD2 (6 bases). CDR1 is MGHDK and CDR2 is SYGVNS in the germline V gene. The CDR3 totals 14 residues. The germline V and J ends were trimmed by 5 bases and 6 bases, with 14 bases remaining between them. CDR3 bases: TGTGCCAGCAGTCCCTCGGGCGGGGTAAACATTCAGTACTTC. Its translation: CASSPSGGVNIQYF.

The V call is TRBV10-3, the J call TRBJ2-7; maybe TRBD2 (6 bases). This CDR3 contains 14 residues. In germline, CDR1 is ENHRY, CDR2 SYGVKD. V dropped 2 bases and J dropped 5 bases, with 13 bases sitting between them. The CDR3 here is CAISERESGDEQYF. CDR3 DNA: TGTGCCATCAGTGAGCGGGAGTCTGGCGACGAGCAGTACTTC.

This chain links TRBV9 with TRBJ2-3, with a tentative D call TRBD2 (5 bases). V lost 0 bases to trimming and J lost 3 bases, with 8 bases between them. Germline V gene data show CDR1 as SGDLS and CDR2 as YYNGEE. There are 14 residues in the CDR3. CDR3 loop: CASSVADWTDTQYF. For the CDR3, the DNA is TGTGCCAGCAGCGTAGCGGACTGGACAGATACGCAGTATTTT.

The chain links TRBV7-8 to TRBJ2-5, with 8 bases aligning to TRBD1. Germline CDR1 is SGHVS and CDR2 is FQNEAQ. V lost 5 bases and J lost 1; bases outside the gene matches: 9. The CDR3 runs to 16 residues. The CDR3 DNA is TGTGCCAGCAGCACACAGAAACAGGGGGGCCAAGAGACCCAGTACTTC. As protein: CASSTQKQGGQETQYF. The full variable domain, completed using reference TRBV7-8 and TRBJ2-5, is GAGVSQSPRYKVAKRGQDVALRCDPISGHVSLFWYQQALGQGPEFLTYFQNEAQLDKSGLPSDRFFAERPEGSVSTLKIQRTQQEDSAVYLCASSTQKQGGQETQYFGPGTRLLVL.

The gene calls are TRBV15 and TRBJ1-1; maybe TRBD1 (5 bases). Germline CDR1 is LNHNV and CDR2 is YYDKDF (reference sequence). The ends were cut back, 0 bases at V and 0 bases at J, with 14 bases in the middle. CDR3 size: 17 residues. The CDR3 DNA follows: TGTGCCACCAGCAGAGATCCGAGGGGACTCCTGAACACTGAAGCTTTCTTT. Translated: CATSRDPRGLLNTEAFF. The full variable domain, rest sourced from reference TRBV15 and TRBJ1-1, is DAMVIQNPRYQVTQFGKPVTLSCSQTLNHNVMYWYQQKSSQAPKLLFHYYDKDFNNEADTPDNFQSRRPNTSFCFLDIRSPGLGDTAMYLCATSRDPRGLLNTEAFFGQGTRLTVV.

The chain has TRBV4-3 and TRBJ2-7; D tentatively fits TRBD1 or TRBD2 (5 bases each). V was clipped by 4 bases and J by 2 bases, with 15 bases between them. Looked up from germline, CDR1 is LGHNA and CDR2 is YSLEER. This CDR3 region has 15 residues. As DNA, the CDR3 is TGCGCCAGCAGCCGGGACGGCCAGGACCCCTACGAGCAGTACTTC. Translation: CASSRDGQDPYEQYF.

V gene TRBV28 combines with J gene TRBJ2-1; a possible D gene is TRBD2 (5 bases). This CDR3 spans 11 amino acids. Germline V gene sequence: CDR1 MDHEN, CDR2 SYDVKM. V dropped 8 bases and J dropped 9 bases, with 11 bases sitting between them. The CDR3 reads CASLIRGEQFF. CDR3 coding DNA: TGTGCCAGCTTAATCCGGGGTGAGCAGTTCTTC.

V usage is TRBV7-9 and J usage is TRBJ1-1, with a possible D match to TRBD1 (6 bases). Germline V CDR1 and CDR2: SEHNR, FQNEAQ (reference sequence). CDR3 size: 14 residues. Trimming pared 6 bases from V and 4 bases from J, leaving 15 bases between. Here the CDR3 DNA reads TGTGCCAGCAGAAAGGGGGGAGGGGGCACTGAAGCTTTCTTT. Encoded protein: CASRKGGGGTEAFF.

This chain connects TRBV5-1 to TRBJ1-1; possible D gene TRBD1, 6 bases. CDR3 length: 14 amino acids. Germline CDR1 is SGHRS and CDR2 is YFSETQ. Trimming took off 7 bases at V and 1 base at J, with 14 bases between the two ends. CDR3 DNA: TGCGCCAGCGTGTTGGACAGCAAGAACACTGAAGCTTTCTTT. As protein: CASVLDSKNTEAFF.

This rearrangement joins TRBV2 to TRBJ1-1; D is unclear. The length of the CDR3 is 12 residues. The ends were cut back, 5 bases at V and 6 bases at J, with 10 bases in the middle. Germline V lookup: CDR1 SNHLY, CDR2 FYNNEI. CDR3 sequence (DNA): TGTGCCAGCAGTCGAGCGTACGCTGAAGCTTTCTTT. Protein: CASSRAYAEAFF.

In regard to this clone: At the DNA level, this CDR3 is encoded by other sequences in the same sample as well. DNA of the CDR3: TGTGCCAGTAGTGGAACAGCTTCCTCCTACGAGCAGTACTTC. Encoded protein: CASSGTASSYEQYF. The V call is TRBV19, the J call TRBJ2-7; D gene unclear. V dropped 5 bases and J dropped 0 bases, with 11 bases sitting between them. CDR3 length: 14 amino acids. The germline V gene has CDR1 LNHDA and CDR2 SQIVND (reference sequence).

The chain has TRBV30 and TRBJ1-5; D not resolved. Trimming removed 1 base from V and 3 bases from J, with 7 bases in between. Germline V gene lookup returns CDR1 GTSNPN and CDR2 SVGIG (reference sequence). The CDR3 length is 13 residues. The CDR3 loop reads CAWSAGDNQPQHF. The CDR3 coding sequence is TGTGCCTGGAGTGCTGGAGACAATCAGCCCCAGCATTTT.

This clone was counted a few times. The chain links TRBV7-2 to TRBJ1-3, with 9 bases lining up with TRBD1. The junction had 5 bases not matched to a gene; V was cut back by 5 bases and J by 0 bases. Germline V gene lookup returns CDR1 SGHTA and CDR2 FQGNSA. The CDR3 contains 16 residues. DNA of the CDR3: TGTGCCAGCAGCACTAGACAGGGGGGCTCTGGAAACACCATATATTTT. The encoded protein is CASSTRQGGSGNTIYF.

The chain has TRBV5-1 and TRBJ1-2, with TRBD1 matching 7 bases. V lost 0 bases to trimming and J lost 6 bases; unmatched junction nucleotides: 2. The germline V gene encodes CDR1 SGHRS and CDR2 YFSETQ. The CDR3 covers 13 residues. CDR3 DNA sequence: TGCGCCAGCAGCTTGGGACAGGGTCATGGCTACACCTTC. Amino acids: CASSLGQGHGYTF.

This chain connects TRBV7-9 to TRBJ2-5, with 8 bases that match TRBD2. The DNA end is more similar to TRBJ2-7, so the J call may be wrong. CDR1 and CDR2 from the germline V gene are SEHNR and FQNEAQ (reference sequence). The CDR3 covers 13 residues. The CDR3 nucleotides are TGTGCCAGCAGCTTAGGGACTAGCAACGAGCAGTACTTC. This encodes CASSLGTSNEQYF.

CDR3 nucleotide sequence: TGTGCCAGCTCACCGCAGCGCTTGGGGTCGATCTCTGGAAACACCATATATTTT. Translation gives CASSPQRLGSISGNTIYF. The chain combines TRBV18 with TRBJ1-3; no clear D. The length of the CDR3 is 18 residues. CDR1 is KGHSH and CDR2 is LQKENI in the germline V gene. The V end lost 3 bases, the J end lost 0 bases, and 18 bases lay between the germline ends.